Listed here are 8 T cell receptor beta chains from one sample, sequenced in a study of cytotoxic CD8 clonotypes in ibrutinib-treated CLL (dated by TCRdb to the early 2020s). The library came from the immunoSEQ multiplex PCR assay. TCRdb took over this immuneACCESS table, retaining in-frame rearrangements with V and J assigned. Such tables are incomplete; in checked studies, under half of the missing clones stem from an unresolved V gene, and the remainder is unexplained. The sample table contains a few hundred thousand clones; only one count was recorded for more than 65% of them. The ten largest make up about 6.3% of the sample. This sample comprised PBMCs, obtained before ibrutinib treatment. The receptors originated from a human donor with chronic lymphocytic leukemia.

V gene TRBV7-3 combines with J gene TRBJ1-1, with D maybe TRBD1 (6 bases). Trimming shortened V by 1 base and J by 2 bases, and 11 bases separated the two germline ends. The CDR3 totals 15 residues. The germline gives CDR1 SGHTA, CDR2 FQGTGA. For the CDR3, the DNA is TGTGCCAGCAGCTTAATAAGGGGGAATAACACTGAAGCTTTCTTT. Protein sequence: CASSLIRGNNTEAFF.

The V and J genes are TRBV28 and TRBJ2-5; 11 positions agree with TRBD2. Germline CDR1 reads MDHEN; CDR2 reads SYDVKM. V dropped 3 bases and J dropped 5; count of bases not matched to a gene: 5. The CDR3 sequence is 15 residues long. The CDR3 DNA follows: TGTGCCAGCAGTTTGACTAGCGGGGTCCTGGAGACCCAGTACTTC. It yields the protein CASSLTSGVLETQYF.

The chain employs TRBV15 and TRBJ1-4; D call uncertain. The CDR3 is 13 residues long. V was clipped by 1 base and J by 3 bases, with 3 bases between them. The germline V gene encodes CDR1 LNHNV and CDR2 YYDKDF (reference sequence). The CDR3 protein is CATSRVSNEKLFF. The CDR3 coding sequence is TGTGCCACCAGCAGAGTTTCTAATGAAAAACTGTTTTTT.

CDR3 coding DNA: TGTGCCAGCAGCCAAGTGCTAGTGGAGACCCAGTACTTC. Amino acids: CASSQVLVETQYF. V usage is TRBV14 and J usage is TRBJ2-5, with D hard to call. V was pared by 1 base and J by 5 bases, with 8 bases between. Germline CDR1 SGHDN, CDR2 FVKESK. The CDR3 covers 13 residues.

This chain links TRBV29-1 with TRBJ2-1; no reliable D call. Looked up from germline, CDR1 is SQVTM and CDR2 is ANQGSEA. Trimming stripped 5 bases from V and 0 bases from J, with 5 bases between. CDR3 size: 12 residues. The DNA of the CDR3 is TGCAGCGTTAGGAGCTCCTACAATGAGCAGTTCTTC. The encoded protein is CSVRSSYNEQFF.

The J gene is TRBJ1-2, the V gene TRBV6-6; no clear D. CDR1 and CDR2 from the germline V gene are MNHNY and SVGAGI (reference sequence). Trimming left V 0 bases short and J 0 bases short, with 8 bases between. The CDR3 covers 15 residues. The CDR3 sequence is CASSYSSSANYGYTF. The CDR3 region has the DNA TGTGCCAGCAGTTACTCGAGTTCGGCTAACTATGGCTACACCTTC.

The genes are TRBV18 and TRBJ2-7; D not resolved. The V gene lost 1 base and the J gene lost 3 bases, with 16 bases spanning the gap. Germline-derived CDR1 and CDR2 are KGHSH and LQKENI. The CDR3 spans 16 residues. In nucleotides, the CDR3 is TGTGCCAGCTCACCACGTCTACAGATTAGTAACTACGAGCAGTACTTC. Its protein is CASSPRLQISNYEQYF.

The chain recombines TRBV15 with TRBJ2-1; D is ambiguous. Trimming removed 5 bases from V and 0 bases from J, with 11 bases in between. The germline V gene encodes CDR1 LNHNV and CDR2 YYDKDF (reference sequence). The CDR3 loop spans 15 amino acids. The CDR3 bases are TGTGCCACCAGCCTCGGACGGAGCTCCTACAATGAGCAGTTCTTC. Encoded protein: CATSLGRSSYNEQFF.